The T cell receptor beta chain described here comes from a study of blood T cell repertoires in COVID-19. About the study: Some COVID-19 samples were acute and others convalescent; all came from the United States, Italy and Spain.

Trimming at V came to 1 base and at J to 0 bases, leaving 16 bases not matched to a gene. CDR3 length equals 21 residues. The germline gives CDR1 LNHNV, CDR2 YYDKDF (reference sequence). In the study's own analysis: Estimates of nucleated cell counts were drawn from the amplification of reference gene primers. Produced via immunoSEQ multiplex PCR; TCRdb's table is partial and in-frame only. The V and J calls and clone size are taken from that table; D and trimming were inferred from the DNA. The data show tens of thousands of clones, under 70% seen once. The genes are TRBV15 and TRBJ2-5, with TRBD2 matching over 11 bases. The specimen was peripheral blood. This TCR was recovered from an older woman with acute or convalescent COVID-19. Here the CDR3 reads CATSRVLTSGSWVSYQETQYF. In DNA form, the CDR3 reads TGTGCCACCAGCAGAGTCCTCACTAGCGGGAGCTGGGTATCGTACCAAGAGACCCAGTACTTC.